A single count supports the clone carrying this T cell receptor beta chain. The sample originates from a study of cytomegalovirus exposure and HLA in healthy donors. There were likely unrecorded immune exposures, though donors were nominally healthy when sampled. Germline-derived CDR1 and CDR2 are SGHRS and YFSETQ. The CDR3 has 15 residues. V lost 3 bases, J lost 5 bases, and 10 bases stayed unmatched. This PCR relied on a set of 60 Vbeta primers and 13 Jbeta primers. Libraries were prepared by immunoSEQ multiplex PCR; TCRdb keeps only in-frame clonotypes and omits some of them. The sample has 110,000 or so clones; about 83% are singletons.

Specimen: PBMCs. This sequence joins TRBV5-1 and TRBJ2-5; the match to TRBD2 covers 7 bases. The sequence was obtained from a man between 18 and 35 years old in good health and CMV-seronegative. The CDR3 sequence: CASSSQLTGGETQYF. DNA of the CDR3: TGCGCCAGCAGCTCCCAACTAACGGGAGGTGAGACCCAGTACTTC.